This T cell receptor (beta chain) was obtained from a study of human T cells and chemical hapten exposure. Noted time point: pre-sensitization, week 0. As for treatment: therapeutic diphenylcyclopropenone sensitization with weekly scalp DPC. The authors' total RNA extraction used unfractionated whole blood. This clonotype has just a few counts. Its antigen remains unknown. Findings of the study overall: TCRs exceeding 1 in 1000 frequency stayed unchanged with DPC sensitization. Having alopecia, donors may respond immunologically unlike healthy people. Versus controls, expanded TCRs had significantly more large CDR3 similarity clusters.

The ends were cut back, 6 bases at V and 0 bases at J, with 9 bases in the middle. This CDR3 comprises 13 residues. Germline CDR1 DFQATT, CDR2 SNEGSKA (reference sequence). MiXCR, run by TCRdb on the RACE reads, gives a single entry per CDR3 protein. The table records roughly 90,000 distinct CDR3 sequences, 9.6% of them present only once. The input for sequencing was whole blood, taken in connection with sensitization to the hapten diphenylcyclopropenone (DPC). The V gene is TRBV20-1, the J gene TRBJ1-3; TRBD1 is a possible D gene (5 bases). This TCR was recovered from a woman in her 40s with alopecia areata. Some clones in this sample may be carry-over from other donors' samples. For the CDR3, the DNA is TGCAGTGCGACAACAGGCTCTGGAAACACCATATATTTT. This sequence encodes CSATTGSGNTIYF.